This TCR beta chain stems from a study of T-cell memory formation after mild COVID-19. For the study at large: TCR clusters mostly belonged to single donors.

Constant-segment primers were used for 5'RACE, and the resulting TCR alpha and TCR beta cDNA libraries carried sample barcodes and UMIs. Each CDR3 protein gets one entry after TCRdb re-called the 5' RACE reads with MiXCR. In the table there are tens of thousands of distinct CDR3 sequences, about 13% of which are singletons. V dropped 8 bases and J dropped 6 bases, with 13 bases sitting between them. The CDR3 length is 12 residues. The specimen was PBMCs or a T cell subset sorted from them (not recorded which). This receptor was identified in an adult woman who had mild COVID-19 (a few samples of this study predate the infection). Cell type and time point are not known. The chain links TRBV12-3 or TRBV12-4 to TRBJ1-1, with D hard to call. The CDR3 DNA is TGTGCCAGCTCCATCATGGTCCCTGAAGCTTTCTTT. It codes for CASSIMVPEAFF.